This is a list of T cell receptor beta chains from one sample in a study of breast tumors, draining lymph nodes, adjacent tissues. TCRdb ran MiXCR on the multiplex PCR reads and lists one entry per CDR3 protein. The table records 250,000 or so distinct CDR3 sequences, over 25% of them present only once. The specimen sequenced was axillary lymph node tissue. These receptors originate from a female donor with breast cancer. Some clones in this sample may be carry-over from other donors' samples. Both conserved end residues are part of each CDR3. D genes are given only for firm matches. Only part of the rows carry a size: once, few, many, or a class if the clone is expanded.

abundance | j_gene | d_gene | len | v_gene | CDR3aa | CDR3nt
. | TRBJ2-7 | . | 13 | TRBV18 | CASSPTGDYEQYF | TGTGCCAGCTCACCAACAGGAGACTACGAGCAGTACTTC
many | TRBJ2-1 | TRBD2 | 15 | TRBV24-1 | CATSVRGESYNEQFF | TGTGCCACCAGTGTGCGGGGGGAATCCTACAATGAGCAGTTCTTC
. | TRBJ2-3 | . | 13 | TRBV10-3 | CAGVRERADTQYF | TGTGCCGGCGTTCGGGAGCGGGCAGATACGCAGTATTTT
many | TRBJ1-2 | . | 15 | TRBV11-2 | CASSLDLGTVYGYTF | TGTGCCAGCAGCTTAGATCTAGGGACTGTCTATGGCTACACCTTC
few | TRBJ2-7 | TRBD2 | 16 | TRBV6-2/TRBV6-3 | CASSYGASGREYEQYF | TGTGCCAGCAGTTACGGGGCTAGCGGGAGGGAGTACGAGCAGTACTTC
many | TRBJ2-1 | TRBD2 | 15 | TRBV3-1 | CASSGRLAGHNEQFF | TGTGCCAGCAGTGGCAGACTAGCAGGACACAATGAGCAGTTCTTC
many | TRBJ1-2 | . | 13 | TRBV2 | CASIRQTNYGYTF | TGTGCCAGCATAAGGCAAACTAACTATGGCTACACCTTC
. | TRBJ2-5 | . | 13 | TRBV15 | CATSRVPGETQYF | TGTGCCACCAGCAGAGTGCCTGGAGAGACCCAGTACTTC
. | TRBJ1-4 | . | 16 | TRBV15 | CAASRGMLATNEKLFF | TGTGCCGCCAGCAGAGGGATGTTGGCTACTAATGAAAAACTGTTTTTT
. | TRBJ1-6 | TRBD1 | 14 | TRBV25-1 | CATSSYDRDSPLHF | TGTGCCACCAGCAGTTACGACAGGGATTCACCCCTCCACTTT
many | TRBJ2-1 | TRBD2 | 17 | TRBV6-6 | CASSAELAGGSYNEQFF | TGTGCCAGCAGTGCCGAACTAGCGGGAGGCTCCTACAATGAGCAGTTCTTC
. | TRBJ1-5 | . | 19 | TRBV10-3 | CAISESGGDFGPGEQPQHF | TGTGCCATCAGTGAGTCGGGGGGGGACTTTGGACCGGGGGAGCAGCCCCAGCATTTT
many | TRBJ2-7 | TRBD2 | 15 | TRBV5-1 | CASSRYREVSYEQYF | TGCGCCAGCAGCCGCTATCGGGAGGTGTCCTACGAGCAGTACTTC
. | TRBJ2-1 | . | 17 | TRBV12-3/TRBV12-4 | CASSFAGSGSYTFEQFF | TGTGCCAGCAGTTTTGCTGGGAGCGGGTCTTATACCTTTGAGCAGTTCTTC
many | TRBJ2-6 | . | 17 | TRBV9 | CASRTRDTNSGANVLTF | TGTGCCAGCAGGACCCGGGACACAAACTCTGGGGCCAACGTCCTGACTTTC
. | TRBJ2-5 | . | 18 | TRBV20-1 | CSARDPLGISWEKETQYF | TGCAGTGCTAGAGATCCCCTCGGGATTAGCTGGGAGAAAGAGACCCAGTACTTC
many | TRBJ2-7 | TRBD2 | 13 | TRBV12-3/TRBV12-4 | CASRIAGAYEQYF | TGTGCCAGCAGAATAGCGGGTGCCTACGAGCAGTACTTC
many | TRBJ2-7 | . | 14 | TRBV12-3/TRBV12-4 | CASRKTGGGYEQYF | TGTGCCAGCAGAAAAACAGGGGGGGGCTACGAGCAGTACTTC
few | TRBJ2-1 | . | 12 | TRBV27 | CASSLSGYEQFF | TGTGCCAGCAGTTTGTCCGGCTACGAGCAGTTCTTC
many | TRBJ1-2 | . | 12 | TRBV6-6 | CASTGTSEGYTF | TGTGCCAGCACTGGGACCTCGGAGGGCTACACCTTC
. | TRBJ1-1 | TRBD1 | 16 | TRBV2 | CASSVGQGGGGTEAFF | TGTGCCAGCAGCGTGGGACAGGGTGGGGGGGGGACTGAAGCTTTCTTT
few | TRBJ2-5 | TRBD2 | 16 | TRBV6-2/TRBV6-3 | CASSYVASGYQETQYF | TGTGCCAGCAGTTACGTTGCTAGCGGGTACCAAGAGACCCAGTACTTC
. | TRBJ2-3 | . | 15 | TRBV20-1 | CSARDPGGGGDTQYF | TGCAGTGCTAGAGATCCCGGGGGAGGGGGTGATACGCAGTATTTT
many | TRBJ1-2 | . | 12 | TRBV19 | CASSIVDQGYTF | TGTGCCAGTAGTATAGTCGACCAGGGCTACACCTTC
few | TRBJ2-1 | . | 14 | TRBV18 | CASSPARQTNEQFF | TGTGCCAGCTCACCAGCCCGCCAGACCAATGAGCAGTTCTTC
. | TRBJ2-3 | TRBD2 | 13 | TRBV29-1 | CSLGREGTDTQYF | TGCAGCTTAGGCCGGGAGGGCACAGATACGCAGTATTTT
many | TRBJ1-4 | TRBD1 | 15 | TRBV7-6 | CASSLDGDRVEKLFF | TGTGCCAGCAGCTTAGATGGGGACAGGGTTGAAAAACTGTTTTTT
. | TRBJ2-2 | . | 12 | TRBV27 | CASTFLSGELFF | TGTGCCAGCACGTTCCTCTCCGGGGAGCTGTTTTTT
. | TRBJ2-2 | TRBD2 | 18 | TRBV7-7 | CASSLGLAGVGGTGELFF | TGTGCTAGCAGCTTGGGCCTAGCGGGAGTAGGGGGCACCGGGGAGCTGTTTTTT